This is a list of T cell receptor beta chains from one sample in a study of T cell responses to AZD1222 COVID-19 vaccine. Sequencing used immunoSEQ multiplex PCR; TCRdb keeps in-frame clones, though not all of them. The sample lists some 120,000 clones, 80% to 90% seen once, with less than 6.5% in the top ten. The specimen was peripheral blood, collected on day 0 of AZD1222 vaccination. These TCRs come from an adult in good health. CDR3s include the opening cysteine and the closing phenylalanine or tryptophan. The D gene is left open where the match is weak. Size tells how often a clone was seen (once, few, many) or the class of an expanded clone, and some rows leave it out.

D gene	V gene	J gene	clone size	CDR3 DNA	CDR3 protein
TRBD1	TRBV10-3	TRBJ1-6	NA	TGTGCCATCGGACCGGGACAGGGGGTTTCACCCCTCCACTTT	CAIGPGQGVSPLHF
TRBD1	TRBV7-2	TRBJ1-6	NA	TGTGCCAGCAGCCGGGACAGGGGGCTTTATAATTCACCCCTCCACTTT	CASSRDRGLYNSPLHF
NA	TRBV6-2/TRBV6-3	TRBJ2-5	NA	TGTGCCAGCAGCCCCCAAGTGACCCAAGAGACCCAGTACTTC	CASSPQVTQETQYF
NA	TRBV6-5	TRBJ2-5	NA	TGTGCCAGCACCGAACAGGGTGCATACGAGACCCAGTACTTC	CASTEQGAYETQYF
NA	TRBV6-5	TRBJ1-2	NA	TGTGCCAGCAGTCCCGATCTACGTTTAATCTATGGCTACACCTTC	CASSPDLRLIYGYTF
NA	TRBV30	TRBJ1-6	NA	TGTGCCTGGAGTAGGGGGGCGCCGAATTCACCCCTCCACTTT	CAWSRGAPNSPLHF
NA	TRBV7-5	TRBJ1-4	NA	TGTGCCAGAAGCTCAACATACGGCCGAACTAATGAAAAACTGTTTTTT	CARSSTYGRTNEKLFF
TRBD2	TRBV7-3	TRBJ2-1	NA	TGTGCCAGCAGCGCACTAGCGGCCGCTTACAATGAGCAGTTCTTC	CASSALAAAYNEQFF
TRBD1	TRBV6-2/TRBV6-3	TRBJ1-2	NA	TGTGCCAGCAGCCACTCCGGGACAGGCCGGTATGGCTACACCTTC	CASSHSGTGRYGYTF
NA	TRBV11-3	TRBJ2-2	many	TGTGCCAGCAGCTTCCGAGGGTCCTCGGCGGCCGGGGAGCTGTTTTTT	CASSFRGSSAAGELFF
TRBD1	TRBV6-5	TRBJ2-3	NA	TGTGCCAGCAGCGGGGACAGGGGCAGCACAGATACGCAGTATTTT	CASSGDRGSTDTQYF
TRBD1	TRBV6-5	TRBJ1-2	NA	TGTGCCAGCAGTTCGGGACAGGGGGCGAGGGGCTACACCTTC	CASSSGQGARGYTF
TRBD2	TRBV30	TRBJ2-1	NA	TGTGCCTGCCTAGCGGGATACAATGAGCAGTTCTTC	CACLAGYNEQFF
TRBD2	TRBV6-2/TRBV6-3	TRBJ2-7	once	TGTGCCACCAGCGGGGGGACCGAGCAGTACTTC	CATSGGTEQYF
NA	TRBV6-5	TRBJ2-4	once	TGTGCCAGCAAGATATCCCTAGCCAAAAACATTCAGTACTTC	CASKISLAKNIQYF
NA	TRBV3-1/TRBV3-2	TRBJ1-2	NA	TGTGCCAGCAGCCAAACGGGGACTCACTCTTATGGCTACACCTTC	CASSQTGTHSYGYTF